Below are 28 T cell receptor beta chains sequenced from a single sample in a study of regulatory T cells in long-lasting Graves disease. Time point denoted: newly diagnosed GD, antithyroid drugs for less than 3 months. After RNA was extracted from PBMCs, the TCR library was made from it. Through Arm-PCR of CDR3 regions and iRepertoire HTBI primers, TCR beta libraries were built. TCRdb fed the multiplex PCR reads into MiXCR, producing one record per CDR3 protein. Altogether a few hundred thousand distinct CDR3 sequences are present, roughly 13% being singletons, with the ten largest covering roughly a tenth. These data are also associated with another study on T cells in Graves' hyperthyroidism and ophthalmopathy.

Material: peripheral blood mononuclear cells (PBMCs), obtained at new diagnosis, from a patient treated with antithyroid drugs. Receptors were obtained from a man aged 25-45 years with Graves disease.

This clonotype was found many times. V gene TRBV5-1 combines with J gene TRBJ2-7; 13 nucleotides align to TRBD2. This CDR3 is built from 19 residues. Germline loops: CDR1 SGHRS, CDR2 YFSETQ. The trim removed 4 bases at V and 1 base at J, leaving 14 bases unmatched. The CDR3 is CASSPRSTSGRPNSYEQYF. The CDR3 bases are TGCGCCAGCAGCCCTCGATCGACTAGCGGGAGGCCAAATTCCTACGAGCAGTACTTC.

This clonotype was found many times. The chain links TRBV19 to TRBJ2-7; TRBD2 matches 7 bases. V lost 1 base, J lost 0 bases, and 3 bases stayed unmatched. This CDR3 is 15 amino acids long. CDR1 is LNHDA and CDR2 is SQIVND in the germline V gene (reference sequence). The CDR3 nucleotides are TGTGCCAGTAGTATAGGGAGCGGGATCTCCTACGAGCAGTACTTC. Its translation: CASSIGSGISYEQYF. Looking up the rest from reference TRBV19 and TRBJ2-7 gives the full variable domain: DGGITQSPKYLFRKEGQNVTLSCEQNLNHDAMYWYRQDPGQGLRLIYYSQIVNDFQKGDIAEGYSVSREKKESFPLTVTSAQKNPTAFYLCASSIGSGISYEQYFGPGTRLTVT.

This chain links TRBV7-2 with TRBJ2-7; 7 bases map to TRBD1. The CDR3 spans 13 residues. Germline trimming cut 3 bases from V and 7 bases from J; bases unmatched to any gene: 6. Germline values: CDR1 SGHTA, CDR2 FQGNSA. For the CDR3, the DNA is TGTGCCAGCAGCTTTGCAGGGGGTTTGGAGCAGTACTTC. It specifies CASSFAGGLEQYF.

V usage is TRBV9 and J usage is TRBJ2-3; D call uncertain. V was shortened by 4 bases and J by 2 bases, with 8 bases between the two germline ends. CDR1 and CDR2 from the germline V gene are SGDLS and YYNGEE. The CDR3 loop spans 13 amino acids. The CDR3: CASSYRVTDTQYF. CDR3 nucleotides: TGTGCCAGCAGCTACCGAGTCACAGATACGCAGTATTTT.

This clonotype was seen repeatedly, ten times or more. This chain connects TRBV12-3 or TRBV12-4 to TRBJ1-2; TRBD1 matches at 7 bases. The V gene end was trimmed by 7 bases and the J gene end by 7 bases; junction bases not matched to a gene: 9. The CDR3 contains 13 residues. CDR3 sequence (DNA): TGTGCCAGCACAGAGGACAGGAGAGGTGGCTACACCTTC. The encoded protein is CASTEDRRGGYTF.

This chain links TRBV15 with TRBJ1-4; D ambiguous. Germline V lookup: CDR1 LNHNV, CDR2 YYDKDF (reference sequence). There are 13 residues in the CDR3. The V end was cut by 4 bases, the J end by 8 bases, with 11 bases between. The CDR3 sequence: CATSIGYREKLFF. In DNA form, the CDR3 reads TGTGCCACCAGCATAGGCTATCGGGAAAAACTGTTTTTT.

This clonotype was counted many times. The chain employs TRBV9 and TRBJ1-2, with 7 positions matching TRBD1. This CDR3 is 15 amino acids long. The ends lost 6 bases at V and 4 bases at J; junction bases unmatched: 12. Germline CDR1 SGDLS, CDR2 YYNGEE. In nucleotides, the CDR3 is TGTGCCAGCACCGGAAGACAGGGAACGGCCTATGGCTACACCTTC. It encodes CASTGRQGTAYGYTF. The whole variable domain, filled in from reference TRBV9 and TRBJ1-2, reads DSGVTQTPKHLITATGQRVTLRCSPRSGDLSVYWYQQSLDQGLQFLIQYYNGEERAKGNILERFSAQQFPDLHSELNLSSLELGDSALYFCASTGRQGTAYGYTFGSGTRLTVV.

This clonotype was detected only a few times. The chain has TRBV4-1 and TRBJ2-1, with D tentatively TRBD2 (5 bases). The CDR3 sequence is 15 residues long. CDR1 and CDR2 from the germline V gene are MGHRA and YSYEKL. Trimming removed 1 base from V and 7 bases from J, with 14 bases in between. In DNA form, the CDR3 reads TGCGCCAGCAGCCAAGCGAGGACTGGACGGAATGAGCAGTTCTTC. This sequence encodes CASSQARTGRNEQFF.

This chain connects TRBV2 to TRBJ2-7; D possibly corresponds to TRBD2 (6 bases). The end of the DNA is better explained by TRBJ2-1, so the J call may be wrong. The CDR3 runs 14 residues. Germline V CDR1 and CDR2: SNHLY, FYNNEI. CDR3 residues: CASRGTGGYNEQFF. The DNA of the CDR3 is TGTGCCAGTCGGGGGACTGGCGGTTACAATGAGCAGTTCTTC.

This clonotype was seen only a few times. The V call is TRBV30, the J call TRBJ1-5; possible D gene TRBD1, 6 bases. This CDR3 is 16 amino acids long. Trimming took 2 bases from V and 1 from J, leaving 15 bases between them. The V gene's germline CDR1 is GTSNPN and CDR2 SVGIG (reference sequence). CDR3 nucleotides: TGTGCCTGGAGTAGGGCAGGGGTTATAAGCAATCAGCCCCAGCATTTT. It specifies CAWSRAGVISNQPQHF.

The V call is TRBV24-1, the J call TRBJ1-4; the match to TRBD1 covers 10 bases. The germline V gene encodes CDR1 KGHDR and CDR2 SFDVKD. The CDR3 consists of 17 residues. V lost 3 bases and J lost 7; bases outside the gene matches: 10. CDR3 nucleotides: TGTGCCACCAGTGATGGGGCCGACAGGGGGCGCGGTGAAAAACTGTTTTTT. Its translation: CATSDGADRGRGEKLFF.

This clonotype has ten or more counts. The rearrangement uses TRBV20-1 and TRBJ2-7; 15 nucleotides align to TRBD2. In germline, CDR1 is DFQATT, CDR2 SNEGSKA (reference sequence). V lost 4 bases and J lost 4; bases outside the gene matches: 2. The CDR3 runs to 14 residues. As DNA, the CDR3 is TGCAGTGCTACCGGGACTAGCGGGAGGTACGAGCAGTACTTC. This translates into CSATGTSGRYEQYF.

In this sample, this clonotype turned up many times. The chain uses TRBV7-2 and TRBJ1-2; no reliable D call. The V end lost 2 bases, the J end lost 3 bases, and 10 bases lay between the germline ends. The CDR3 runs to 14 residues. From germline, CDR1 is SGHTA and CDR2 FQGNSA. As DNA, the CDR3 is TGTGCCAGCAGCTTAACCGCCCGCGACTATGGCTACACCTTC. This encodes CASSLTARDYGYTF.

The sample holds a few counts of this clonotype. The chain joins TRBV19 to TRBJ2-6; D might be TRBD1 or TRBD2, each matching 5 bases. V gave up 6 bases and J gave up 0 bases, with 12 bases separating them. The CDR3 totals 16 residues. Germline-derived CDR1 and CDR2 are LNHDA and SQIVND (reference sequence). CDR3 bases: TGTGCCAGTAGGACGGGACGGATCTCTGGGGCCAACGTCCTGACTTTC. Protein sequence: CASRTGRISGANVLTF.

This clonotype has a count of ten or more. The rearrangement uses TRBV12-5 and TRBJ2-1; 8 nucleotides match TRBD2. CDR3 length: 15 amino acids. Trimming removed 2 bases from V and 6 bases from J; junction bases left unmatched: 6. Germline CDR1 LGHNT, CDR2 FRNRAP. In DNA, the CDR3 is TGTGCTAGTGGTTTGCGGCTAGCGGGCCCCAATGAGCAGTTCTTC. Translation: CASGLRLAGPNEQFF.

This chain joins TRBV20-1 and TRBJ1-1, with no clear D. V lost 0 bases and J lost 1, with 6 bases in between. The CDR3 is 13 amino acids. Germline loops: CDR1 DFQATT, CDR2 SNEGSKA (reference sequence). The CDR3 here is CSARDVRNTEAFF. CDR3 nucleotides: TGCAGTGCTAGAGATGTGAGGAACACTGAAGCTTTCTTT.

This clonotype came up once. This chain joins TRBV12-3 or TRBV12-4 and TRBJ1-1; no definite D call. Trimming pared 6 bases from V and 1 base from J, leaving 12 bases between. CDR3 length equals 14 residues. CDR3 loop: CASRYRASNTEAFF. In nucleotides, the CDR3 is TGTGCCAGCAGATACCGGGCCTCGAACACTGAAGCTTTCTTT.

The sample holds a few counts of this clonotype. This rearrangement joins TRBV5-1 to TRBJ2-7, with D perhaps given as TRBD1 or TRBD2 (5 bases each). The CDR3 runs 15 residues. V was cut by 2 bases and J by 3 bases, with 15 bases left in between. CDR1 and CDR2 (germline): SGHRS, YFSETQ. The CDR3 loop reads CASSLTGTINYEQYF. Written as DNA, the CDR3 is TGCGCCAGCAGCTTAACCGGGACGATTAACTACGAGCAGTACTTC.

This clonotype was detected many times. The chain links TRBV27 to TRBJ2-7; TRBD2 aligns across 8 bases. This CDR3 contains 13 residues. Germline lookup yields CDR1 MNHEY and CDR2 SMNVEV (reference sequence). J gave up 6 bases and V 5 bases, and 6 bases lay outside the gene matches. CDR3 DNA: TGTGCCAGCAGTAACGGGGGGGCTGCCGAGCAGTACTTC. This encodes CASSNGGAAEQYF.

In this sample, this clonotype turned up a few times. The CDR3 bases are TGTGCCAGCAGTTTTGGGGTCGAGCAGTTCTTC. This codes for CASSFGVEQFF. This chain joins TRBV27 and TRBJ2-1, with no clear D. Germline V gives CDR1 MNHEY, CDR2 SMNVEV (reference sequence). V was cut by 3 bases and J by 10 bases, with 7 bases left in between. The CDR3 consists of 11 residues.

This clonotype showed up many times. The V and J genes are TRBV10-3 and TRBJ2-3; D remains unclear. CDR1 and CDR2 from the germline V gene are ENHRY and SYGVKD. V shed 4 bases and J shed 4 bases, with 21 bases lying between them. The CDR3 runs 17 residues. This CDR3 is CAISASRTSGIADTQYF. The DNA of the CDR3 is TGTGCCATCAGTGCATCTCGAACCTCTGGGATAGCAGATACGCAGTATTTT.

The sample holds a few counts of this clonotype. The chain carries TRBV20-1 and TRBJ2-1; 14 bases fit TRBD2. This CDR3 region has 18 residues. CDR1 and CDR2 (germline): DFQATT, SNEGSKA (reference sequence). J was trimmed by 0 bases and V by 0 bases; bases with no gene match: 4. In DNA, the CDR3 is TGCAGTGCTAGAGACTTTGGGACTAGCGGGAGCTCCTACAATGAGCAGTTCTTC. Translation gives CSARDFGTSGSSYNEQFF.

This clonotype has ten or more counts. This chain's CDR3 is CASSEVVAVTDTQYF. The CDR3 nucleotides read TGTGCCAGCAGTGAAGTGGTAGCGGTCACAGATACGCAGTATTTT. The chain uses TRBV2 and TRBJ2-3; possible D gene TRBD2, 6 bases. With 1 base removed from V and 2 bases from J, the gap between germline ends came to 10 bases. The CDR3 covers 15 residues. CDR1 and CDR2 (germline): SNHLY, FYNNEI.

The V call is TRBV20-1, the J call TRBJ2-7; the D call may be TRBD1 or TRBD2 (5 bases each). With 0 bases removed from V and 5 bases from J, the gap between germline ends came to 11 bases. Germline V gives CDR1 DFQATT, CDR2 SNEGSKA (reference sequence). CDR3 length: 13 residues. The CDR3 DNA reads TGCAGTGCTAGAGATGGGGGTAGGGACGAGCAGTACTTC. Amino acid sequence: CSARDGGRDEQYF.

V gene TRBV3-1 combines with J gene TRBJ2-3; 10 bases map to TRBD2. The germline gives CDR1 LGHDT, CDR2 YNNKEL (reference sequence). Unmatched junction bases numbered 17, after V lost 4 bases and J lost 4 bases. CDR3 length: 19 amino acids. The CDR3 loop is CASSPHRLAGKTPPDTQYF. The CDR3 bases are TGTGCCAGCAGCCCTCACCGACTAGCGGGTAAAACCCCCCCAGATACGCAGTATTTT.

This clonotype occurred many times. The V call is TRBV14, the J call TRBJ1-4; 9 bases line up with TRBD1. Germline assignment: CDR1 SGHDN and CDR2 FVKESK. With 2 bases clipped from V and 4 bases from J, the junction kept 5 bases outside the gene matches. The CDR3 covers 16 residues. DNA for the CDR3: TGTGCCAGCAGCCAACAGCCGGGACAGGGTAATGAAAAACTGTTTTTT. This gives the protein CASSQQPGQGNEKLFF.

This clonotype turned up a few times. The rearrangement uses TRBV19 and TRBJ1-2; 7 nucleotides match TRBD1. Germline V lookup: CDR1 LNHDA, CDR2 SQIVND (reference sequence). The CDR3 is 16 amino acids. J lost 0 bases, V lost 5 bases, and 9 bases had no gene match. Here the CDR3 reads CASSLAGTEANYGYTF. CDR3 nucleotides: TGTGCCAGTAGTCTGGCGGGGACAGAAGCTAACTATGGCTACACCTTC.

Ten or more counts support this clonotype. This chain uses TRBV2 with TRBJ2-3, with 7 nucleotides matching TRBD2. Losses at the gene ends were 7 bases for V and 3 bases for J; bases not matched to a gene: 4. Germline assignment: CDR1 SNHLY and CDR2 FYNNEI. The CDR3 is made up of 13 amino acids. The CDR3 nucleotides are TGTGCCAGCACCAGGACTAGTACAGATACGCAGTATTTT. Encoded protein: CASTRTSTDTQYF.